This T cell receptor (beta chain) was recovered during a study of CD8 T cells in Susac syndrome. A quantity of about 0.5 to 1 ug RNA underwent reverse transcription using random hexamers. Each CDR3 protein is one row after TCRdb ran MiXCR on the immunoSEQ multiplex PCR reads. The sample lists roughly 190,000 distinct CDR3 sequences, more than 85% seen once, with approximately 0.09% in the top ten. Germline V gene data show CDR1 as SGHRS and CDR2 as YFSETQ. The J segment lost 7 bases and the V segment lost 0 bases, leaving 14 bases of the junction unmatched. There are 17 residues in the CDR3. The clonotype was recovered from a human donor with Susac syndrome. The source material was CD4+ T cells from PBMCs. The chain recombines TRBV5-1 with TRBJ2-5; TRBD1 agrees at 8 bases. CDR3 nucleotides: TGCGCCAGCAGCTTGGTATTAAGACGGCAGGGGGCCGGGACCCAGTACTTC. This sequence encodes CASSLVLRRQGAGTQYF.